The clone carrying this T cell receptor (beta chain) was seen a single time. This record belongs to a study of blood T cell repertoires in COVID-19. On the study more broadly: Sites across the United States, Italy and Spain contributed samples from acute and convalescent COVID-19. Sample material is recorded as cDNA or gDNA derived from T cells, B-cell-depleted T cells, or PBMCs.

Assay used: immunoSEQ multiplex PCR; TCRdb lists only in-frame clones, some missing. This sample carries fewer than 250,000 clones, 88% of them seen once, and the ten largest clones take 1.1%. Sequenced sample: peripheral blood. The clonotype was recovered from a man aged 25-45 years with acute or convalescent COVID-19.

CDR3 DNA sequence: TGTGCCAGTAGTATAGGCGGCGGACTAAATTCACCCCTCCACTTT. It is translated as CASSIGGGLNSPLHF. The chain combines TRBV19 with TRBJ1-6; the D is unclear. The CDR3 length is 15 residues. Germline loops: CDR1 LNHDA, CDR2 SQIVND (reference sequence). V was cut by 1 base and J by 7 bases, with 11 bases left in between.